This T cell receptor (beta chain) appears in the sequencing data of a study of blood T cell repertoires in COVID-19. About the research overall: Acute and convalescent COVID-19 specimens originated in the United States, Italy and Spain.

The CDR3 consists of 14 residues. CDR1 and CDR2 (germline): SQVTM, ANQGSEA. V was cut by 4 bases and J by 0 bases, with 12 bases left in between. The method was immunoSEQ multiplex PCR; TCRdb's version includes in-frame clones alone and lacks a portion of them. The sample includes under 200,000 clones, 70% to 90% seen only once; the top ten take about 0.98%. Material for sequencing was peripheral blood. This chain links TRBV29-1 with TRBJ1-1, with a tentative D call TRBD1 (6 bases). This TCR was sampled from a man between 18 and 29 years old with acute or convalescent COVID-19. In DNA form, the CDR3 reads TGCAGCGTTGCACTGACAGGCCTGAACACTGAAGCTTTCTTT. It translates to CSVALTGLNTEAFF.